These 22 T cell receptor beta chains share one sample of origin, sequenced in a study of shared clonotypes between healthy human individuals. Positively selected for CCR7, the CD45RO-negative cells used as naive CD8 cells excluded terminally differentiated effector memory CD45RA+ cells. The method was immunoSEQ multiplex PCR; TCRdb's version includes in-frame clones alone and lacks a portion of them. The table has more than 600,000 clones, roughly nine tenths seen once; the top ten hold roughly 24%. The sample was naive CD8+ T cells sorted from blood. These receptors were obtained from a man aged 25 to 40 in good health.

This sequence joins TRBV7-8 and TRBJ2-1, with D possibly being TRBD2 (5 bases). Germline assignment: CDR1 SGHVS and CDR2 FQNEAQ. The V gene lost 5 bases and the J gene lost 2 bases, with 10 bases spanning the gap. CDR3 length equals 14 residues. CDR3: CASSPGLTYNEQFF. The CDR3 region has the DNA TGTGCCAGCAGCCCCGGACTCACCTACAATGAGCAGTTCTTC.

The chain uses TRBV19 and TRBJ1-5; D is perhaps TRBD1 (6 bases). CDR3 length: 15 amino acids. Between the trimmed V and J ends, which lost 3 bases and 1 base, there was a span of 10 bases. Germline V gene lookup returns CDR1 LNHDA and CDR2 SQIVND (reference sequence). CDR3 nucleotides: TGTGCCAGTAGTATTGGGGGGCGCAGCAATCAGCCCCAGCATTTT. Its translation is CASSIGGRSNQPQHF. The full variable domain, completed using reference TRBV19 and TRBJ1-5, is DGGITQSPKYLFRKEGQNVTLSCEQNLNHDAMYWYRQDPGQGLRLIYYSQIVNDFQKGDIAEGYSVSREKKESFPLTVTSAQKNPTAFYLCASSIGGRSNQPQHFGDGTRLSIL.

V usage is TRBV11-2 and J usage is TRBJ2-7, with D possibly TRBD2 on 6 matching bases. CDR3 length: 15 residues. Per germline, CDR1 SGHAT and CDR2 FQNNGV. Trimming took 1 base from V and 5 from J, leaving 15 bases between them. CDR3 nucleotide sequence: TGTGCCAGCAGCTTAGTGACTAGTCAAGTCCACGAGCAGTACTTC. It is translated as CASSLVTSQVHEQYF.

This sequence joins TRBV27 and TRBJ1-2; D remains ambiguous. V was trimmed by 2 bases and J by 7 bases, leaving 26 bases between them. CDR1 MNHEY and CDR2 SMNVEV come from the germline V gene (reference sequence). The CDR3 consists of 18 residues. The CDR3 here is CASSLGSGGVRGLSGYTF. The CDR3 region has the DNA TGTGCCAGCAGTTTAGGATCGGGCGGGGTTCGGGGATTATCTGGCTACACCTTC.

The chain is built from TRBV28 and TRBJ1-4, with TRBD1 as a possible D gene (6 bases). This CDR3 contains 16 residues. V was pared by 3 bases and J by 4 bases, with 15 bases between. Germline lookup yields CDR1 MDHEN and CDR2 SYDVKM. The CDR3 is CASSFRGGQINEKLFF. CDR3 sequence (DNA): TGTGCCAGCAGTTTTAGGGGAGGACAGATTAATGAAAAACTGTTTTTT.

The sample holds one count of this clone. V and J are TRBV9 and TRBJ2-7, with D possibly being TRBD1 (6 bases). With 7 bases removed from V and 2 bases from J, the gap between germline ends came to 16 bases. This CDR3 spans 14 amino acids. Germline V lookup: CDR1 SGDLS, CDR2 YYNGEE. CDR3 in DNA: TGTGCCAGCTCCCCCCGGGACAATCCCTACGAGCAGTACTTC. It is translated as CASSPRDNPYEQYF.

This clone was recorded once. The CDR3: CASSLTGPRGPLHF. Here the CDR3 DNA reads TGTGCCAGCAGTTTGACAGGCCCCAGGGGTCCCCTCCACTTT. V gene TRBV27 combines with J gene TRBJ1-6; D may be TRBD1 (6 bases). Looked up from germline, CDR1 is MNHEY and CDR2 is SMNVEV (reference sequence). CDR3 size: 14 residues. Trimming stripped 3 bases from V and 13 bases from J, with 16 bases between.

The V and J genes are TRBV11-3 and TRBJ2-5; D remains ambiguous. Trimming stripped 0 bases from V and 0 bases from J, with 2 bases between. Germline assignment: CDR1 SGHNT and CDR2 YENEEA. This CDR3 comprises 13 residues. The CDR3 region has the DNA TGTGCCAGCAGCTTAGAGTACCAAGAGACCCAGTACTTC. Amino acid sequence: CASSLEYQETQYF.

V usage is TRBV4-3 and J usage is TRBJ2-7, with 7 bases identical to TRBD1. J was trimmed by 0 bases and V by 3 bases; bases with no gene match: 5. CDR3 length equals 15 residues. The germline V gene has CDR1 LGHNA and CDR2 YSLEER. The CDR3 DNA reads TGCGCCAGCAGCCATTCCAGGACAGGCTCCTACGAGCAGTACTTC. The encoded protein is CASSHSRTGSYEQYF.

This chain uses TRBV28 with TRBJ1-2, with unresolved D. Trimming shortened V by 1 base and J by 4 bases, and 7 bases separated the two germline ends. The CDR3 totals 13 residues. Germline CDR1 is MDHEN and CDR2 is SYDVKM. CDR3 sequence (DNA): TGTGCCAGCAGTTTATTTCGGGCCTATGGCTACACCTTC. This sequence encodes CASSLFRAYGYTF.

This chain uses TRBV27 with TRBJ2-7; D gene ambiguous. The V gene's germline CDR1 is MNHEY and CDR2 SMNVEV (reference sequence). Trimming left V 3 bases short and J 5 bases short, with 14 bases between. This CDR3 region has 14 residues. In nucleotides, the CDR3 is TGTGCCAGCAGTTTGGTAGGGTATCGGAACGAGCAGTACTTC. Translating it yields CASSLVGYRNEQYF.

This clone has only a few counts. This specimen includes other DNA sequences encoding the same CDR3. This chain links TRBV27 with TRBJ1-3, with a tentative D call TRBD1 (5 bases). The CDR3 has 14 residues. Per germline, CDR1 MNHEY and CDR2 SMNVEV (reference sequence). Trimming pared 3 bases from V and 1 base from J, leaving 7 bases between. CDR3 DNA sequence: TGTGCCAGCAGTTTGGGACCGTCTGGAAACACCATATATTTT. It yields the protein CASSLGPSGNTIYF.

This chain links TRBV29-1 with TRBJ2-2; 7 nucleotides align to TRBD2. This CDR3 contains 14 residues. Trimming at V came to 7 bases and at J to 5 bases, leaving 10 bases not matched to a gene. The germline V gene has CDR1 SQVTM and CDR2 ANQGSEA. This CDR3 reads CSAREDSSTGELFF. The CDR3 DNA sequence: TGCAGCGCCCGGGAGGACTCGAGTACCGGGGAGCTGTTTTTT.

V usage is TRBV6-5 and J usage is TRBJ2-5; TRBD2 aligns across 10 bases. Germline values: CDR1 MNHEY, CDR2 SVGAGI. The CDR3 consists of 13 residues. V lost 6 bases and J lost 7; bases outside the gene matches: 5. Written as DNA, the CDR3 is TGTGCCAGCAGCCTAGCGGGAGTCGGGACCCAGTACTTC. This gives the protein CASSLAGVGTQYF.

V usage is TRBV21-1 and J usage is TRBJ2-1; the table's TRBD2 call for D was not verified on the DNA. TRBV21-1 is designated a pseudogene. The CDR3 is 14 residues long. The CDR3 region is CASIPTGAYNEQFF. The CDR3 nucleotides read TGTGCCAGCATTCCGACGGGAGCCTACAATGAGCAGTTCTTC.

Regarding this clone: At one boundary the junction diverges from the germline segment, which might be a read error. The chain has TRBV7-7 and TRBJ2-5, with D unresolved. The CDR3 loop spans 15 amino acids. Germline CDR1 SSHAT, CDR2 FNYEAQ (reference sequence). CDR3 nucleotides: TGTGCTAGCAGCCCAATCGGGCCACACCGGGAGACCCAGTACTTC. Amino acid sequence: CASSPIGPHRETQYF.

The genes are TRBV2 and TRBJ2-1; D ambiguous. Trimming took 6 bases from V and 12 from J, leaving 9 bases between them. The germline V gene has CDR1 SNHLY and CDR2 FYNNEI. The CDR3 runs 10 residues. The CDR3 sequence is CASRGRMQFF. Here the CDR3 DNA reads TGTGCCAGCAGAGGCAGAATGCAGTTCTTC.

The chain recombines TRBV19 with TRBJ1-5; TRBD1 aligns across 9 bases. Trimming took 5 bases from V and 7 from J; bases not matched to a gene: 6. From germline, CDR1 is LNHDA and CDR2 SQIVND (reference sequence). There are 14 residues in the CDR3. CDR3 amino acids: CASSLTGGRQPQHF. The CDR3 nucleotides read TGTGCCAGTAGTTTAACAGGGGGCCGACAGCCCCAGCATTTT.

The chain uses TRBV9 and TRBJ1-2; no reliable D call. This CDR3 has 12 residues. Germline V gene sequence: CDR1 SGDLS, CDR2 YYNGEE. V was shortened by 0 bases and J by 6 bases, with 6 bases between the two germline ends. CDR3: CASSVDADGYTF. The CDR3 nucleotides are TGTGCCAGCAGCGTAGACGCAGATGGCTACACCTTC.

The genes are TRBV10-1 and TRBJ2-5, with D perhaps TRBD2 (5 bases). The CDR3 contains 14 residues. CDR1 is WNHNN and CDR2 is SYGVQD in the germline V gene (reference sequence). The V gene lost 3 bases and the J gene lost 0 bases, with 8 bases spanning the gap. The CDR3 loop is CASSERGYQETQYF. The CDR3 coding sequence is TGCGCCAGCAGTGAACGGGGATACCAAGAGACCCAGTACTTC.

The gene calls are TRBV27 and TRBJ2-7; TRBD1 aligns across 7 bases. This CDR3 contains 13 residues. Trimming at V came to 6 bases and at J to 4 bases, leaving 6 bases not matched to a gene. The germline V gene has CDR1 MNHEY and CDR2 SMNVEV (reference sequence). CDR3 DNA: TGTGCCAGCAGCCGGGACAGATCGTACGAGCAGTACTTC. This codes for CASSRDRSYEQYF.

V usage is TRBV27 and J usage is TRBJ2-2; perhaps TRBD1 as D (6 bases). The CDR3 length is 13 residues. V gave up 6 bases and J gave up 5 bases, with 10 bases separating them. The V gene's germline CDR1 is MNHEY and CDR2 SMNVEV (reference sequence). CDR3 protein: CASRLTGTGELFF. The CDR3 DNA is TGTGCCAGCAGATTGACAGGAACCGGGGAGCTGTTTTTT.